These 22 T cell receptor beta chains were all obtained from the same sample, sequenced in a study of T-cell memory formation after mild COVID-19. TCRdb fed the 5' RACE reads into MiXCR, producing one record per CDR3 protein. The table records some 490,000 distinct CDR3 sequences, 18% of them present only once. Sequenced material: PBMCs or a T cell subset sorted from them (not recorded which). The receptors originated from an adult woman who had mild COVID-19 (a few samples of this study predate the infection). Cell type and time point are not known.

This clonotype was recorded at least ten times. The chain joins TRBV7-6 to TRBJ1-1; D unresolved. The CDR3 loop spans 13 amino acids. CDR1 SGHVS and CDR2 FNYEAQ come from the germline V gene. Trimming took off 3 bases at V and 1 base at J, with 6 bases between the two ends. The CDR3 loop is CASSFRWNTEAFF. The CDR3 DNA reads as TGTGCCAGCAGCTTTCGGTGGAACACTGAAGCTTTCTTT.

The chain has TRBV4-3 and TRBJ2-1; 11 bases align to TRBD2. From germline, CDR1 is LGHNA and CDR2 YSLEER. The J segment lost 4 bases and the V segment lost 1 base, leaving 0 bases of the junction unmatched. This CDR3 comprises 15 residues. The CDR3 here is CASSQGLAGYNEQFF. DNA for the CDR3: TGCGCCAGCAGCCAAGGACTAGCGGGATACAATGAGCAGTTCTTC.

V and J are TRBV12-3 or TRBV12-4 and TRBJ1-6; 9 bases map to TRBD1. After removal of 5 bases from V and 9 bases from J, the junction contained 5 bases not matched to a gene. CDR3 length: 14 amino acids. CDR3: CASSLGQGSSPLHF. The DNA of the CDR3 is TGTGCCAGCAGTCTCGGACAGGGGAGTTCACCCCTCCACTTT.

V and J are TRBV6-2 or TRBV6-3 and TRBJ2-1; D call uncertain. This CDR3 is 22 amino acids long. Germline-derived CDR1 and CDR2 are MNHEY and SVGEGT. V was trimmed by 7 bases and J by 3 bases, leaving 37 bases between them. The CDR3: CASTPGNSKPLSVGQRYNEQFF. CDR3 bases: TGTGCCAGCACGCCTGGAAACTCCAAACCTCTCTCGGTAGGCCAGCGCTACAATGAGCAGTTCTTC.

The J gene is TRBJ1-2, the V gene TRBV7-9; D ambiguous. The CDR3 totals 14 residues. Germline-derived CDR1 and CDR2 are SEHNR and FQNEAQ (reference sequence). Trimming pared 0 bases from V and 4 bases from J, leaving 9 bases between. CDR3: CASSLAEGSYGYTF. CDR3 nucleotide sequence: TGTGCCAGCAGCTTAGCGGAGGGATCCTATGGCTACACCTTC. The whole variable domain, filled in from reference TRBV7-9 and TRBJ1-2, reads DTGVSQNPRHKITKRGQNVTFRCDPISEHNRLYWYRQTLGQGPEFLTYFQNEAQLEKSRLLSDRFSAERPKGSFSTLEIQRTEQGDSAMYLCASSLAEGSYGYTFGSGTRLTVV.

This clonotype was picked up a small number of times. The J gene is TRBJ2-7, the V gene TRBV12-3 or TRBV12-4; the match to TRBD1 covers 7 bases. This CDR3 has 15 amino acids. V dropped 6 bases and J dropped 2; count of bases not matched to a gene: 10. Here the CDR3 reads CASSLTGTETYEQYF. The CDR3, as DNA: TGTGCCAGCAGCCTCACCGGGACAGAGACCTACGAGCAGTACTTC.

In DNA form, the CDR3 reads TGTGCCAGCCTAGCGGGAGGGTTAAACAATGAGCAGTTCTTC. It codes for CASLAGGLNNEQFF. J is TRBJ2-1 and V is TRBV7-2, with 12 positions matching TRBD2. The CDR3 runs 14 residues. The trim removed 8 bases at V and 5 bases at J, leaving 4 bases unmatched. Germline V gene lookup returns CDR1 SGHTA and CDR2 FQGNSA. Using reference TRBV7-2 and TRBJ2-1 for the parts outside the CDR3, the full variable domain is GAGVSQSPSNKVTEKGKDVELRCDPISGHTALYWYRQSLGQGLEFLIYFQGNSAPDKSGLPSDRFSAERTGGSVSTLTIQRTQQEDSAVYLCASLAGGLNNEQFFGPGTRLTVL.

CDR3 amino acids: CASSLLSLNTEAFF. The CDR3 region has the DNA TGTGCCAGCAGCTTACTCAGTCTGAACACTGAAGCTTTCTTT. The gene calls are TRBV7-6 and TRBJ1-1, with D unresolved. Trimming took 2 bases from V and 0 from J, leaving 7 bases between them. In germline, CDR1 is SGHVS, CDR2 FNYEAQ. CDR3 size: 14 residues.

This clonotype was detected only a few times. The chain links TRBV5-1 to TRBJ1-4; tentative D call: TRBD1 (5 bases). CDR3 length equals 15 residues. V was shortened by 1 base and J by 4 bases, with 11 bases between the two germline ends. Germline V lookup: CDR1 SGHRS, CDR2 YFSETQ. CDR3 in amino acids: CASSLLGRYNEKLFF. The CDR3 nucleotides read TGCGCCAGCAGCTTGCTGGGACGTTATAATGAAAAACTGTTTTTT. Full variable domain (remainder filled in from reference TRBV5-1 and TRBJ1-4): KAGVTQTPRYLIKTRGQQVTLSCSPISGHRSVSWYQQTPGQGLQFLFEYFSETQRNKGNFPGRFSGRQFSNSRSEMNVSTLELGDSALYLCASSLLGRYNEKLFFGSGTQLSVL.

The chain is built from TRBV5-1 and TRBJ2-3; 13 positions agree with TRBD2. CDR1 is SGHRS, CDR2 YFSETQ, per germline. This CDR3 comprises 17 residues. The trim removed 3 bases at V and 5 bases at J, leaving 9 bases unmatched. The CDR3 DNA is TGCGCCAGCAGCTCTACTACTAGCGGGGGGGCGCAAGATACGCAGTATTTT. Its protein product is CASSSTTSGGAQDTQYF.

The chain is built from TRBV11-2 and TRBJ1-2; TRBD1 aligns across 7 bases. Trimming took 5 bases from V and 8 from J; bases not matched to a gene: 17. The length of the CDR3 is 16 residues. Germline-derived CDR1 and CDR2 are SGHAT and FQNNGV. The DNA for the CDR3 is TGTGCCAGCAGCATGACTCGACAGGGCCGAACTGGGGGCTACACCTTC. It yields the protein CASSMTRQGRTGGYTF.

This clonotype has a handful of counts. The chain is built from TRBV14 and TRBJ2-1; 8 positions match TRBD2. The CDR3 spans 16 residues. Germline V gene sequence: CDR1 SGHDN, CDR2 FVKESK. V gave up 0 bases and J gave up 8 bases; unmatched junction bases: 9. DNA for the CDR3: TGTGCCAGCAGCCAAGACAGGAGGCTAGCGGGCCATGAGCAGTTCTTC. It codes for CASSQDRRLAGHEQFF. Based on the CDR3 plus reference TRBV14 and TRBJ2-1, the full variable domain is EAGVTQFPSHSVIEKGQTVTLRCDPISGHDNLYWYRRVMGKEIKFLLHFVKESKQDESGMPNNRFLAERTGGTYSTLKVQPAELEDSGVYFCASSQDRRLAGHEQFFGPGTRLTVL.

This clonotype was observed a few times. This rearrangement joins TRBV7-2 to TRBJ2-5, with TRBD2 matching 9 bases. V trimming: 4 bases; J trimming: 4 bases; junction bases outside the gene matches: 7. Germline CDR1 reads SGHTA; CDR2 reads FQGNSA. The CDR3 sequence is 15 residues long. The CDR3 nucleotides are TGTGCCAGCAGCTCCCGGGCAGCGGGAGGAGAGACCCAGTACTTC. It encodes CASSSRAAGGETQYF.

Here the CDR3 DNA reads TGCGCCAGCATGCGAGAGAGCACAGATACGCAGTATTTT. This sequence encodes CASMRESTDTQYF. J is TRBJ2-3 and V is TRBV5-1; D is uncertain. Trimming left V 6 bases short and J 0 bases short, with 8 bases between. The V gene's germline CDR1 is SGHRS and CDR2 YFSETQ. The CDR3 spans 13 residues. The entire variable domain, with the rest obtained from reference TRBV5-1 and TRBJ2-3, is as follows: KAGVTQTPRYLIKTRGQQVTLSCSPISGHRSVSWYQQTPGQGLQFLFEYFSETQRNKGNFPGRFSGRQFSNSRSEMNVSTLELGDSALYLCASMRESTDTQYFGPGTRLTVL.

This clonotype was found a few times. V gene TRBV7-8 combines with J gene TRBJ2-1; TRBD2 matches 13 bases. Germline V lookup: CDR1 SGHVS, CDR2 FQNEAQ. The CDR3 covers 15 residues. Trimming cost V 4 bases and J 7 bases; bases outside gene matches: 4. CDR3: CASSSGTSGVNEQFF. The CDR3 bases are TGTGCCAGCAGCTCCGGGACTAGCGGGGTTAATGAGCAGTTCTTC.

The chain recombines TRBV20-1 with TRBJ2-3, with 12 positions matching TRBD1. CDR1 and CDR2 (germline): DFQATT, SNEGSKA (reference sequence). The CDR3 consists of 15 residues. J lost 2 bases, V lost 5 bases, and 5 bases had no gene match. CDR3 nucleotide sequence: TGCAGTGCTGGGGGGACAGGGGGCTTCACAGATACGCAGTATTTT. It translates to CSAGGTGGFTDTQYF.

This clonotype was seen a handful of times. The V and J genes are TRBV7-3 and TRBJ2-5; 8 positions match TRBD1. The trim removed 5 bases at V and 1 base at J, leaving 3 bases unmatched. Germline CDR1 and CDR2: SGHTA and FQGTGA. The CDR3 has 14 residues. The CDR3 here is CASSNTGGQETQYF. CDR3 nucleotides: TGTGCCAGCAGCAACACAGGGGGCCAAGAGACCCAGTACTTC.

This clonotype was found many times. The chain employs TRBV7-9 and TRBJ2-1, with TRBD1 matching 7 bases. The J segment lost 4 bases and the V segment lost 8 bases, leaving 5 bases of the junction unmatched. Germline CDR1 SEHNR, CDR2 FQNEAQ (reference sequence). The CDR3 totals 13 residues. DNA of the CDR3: TGTGCCAGCTTGTTACAGGGGTACAATGAGCAGTTCTTC. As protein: CASLLQGYNEQFF.

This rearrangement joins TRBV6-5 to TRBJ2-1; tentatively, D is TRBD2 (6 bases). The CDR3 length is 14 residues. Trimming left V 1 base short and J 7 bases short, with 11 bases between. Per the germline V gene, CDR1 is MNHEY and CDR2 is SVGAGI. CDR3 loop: CASSYLPEGNEQFF. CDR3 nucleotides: TGTGCCAGCAGTTACTTACCGGAGGGTAATGAGCAGTTCTTC.

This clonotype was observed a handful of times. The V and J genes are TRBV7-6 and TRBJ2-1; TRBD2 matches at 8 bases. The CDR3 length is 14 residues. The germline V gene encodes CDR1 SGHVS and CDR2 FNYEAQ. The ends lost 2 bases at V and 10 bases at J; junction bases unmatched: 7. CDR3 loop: CASSLLASGPEQFF. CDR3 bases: TGTGCCAGCAGCTTATTAGCTAGCGGGCCCGAGCAGTTCTTC.

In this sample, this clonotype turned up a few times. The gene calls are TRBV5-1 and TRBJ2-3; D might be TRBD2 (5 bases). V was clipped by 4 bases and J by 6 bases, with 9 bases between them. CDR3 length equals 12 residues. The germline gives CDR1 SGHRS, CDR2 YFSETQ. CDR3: CASSLGMDTQYF. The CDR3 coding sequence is TGCGCCAGCAGCCTCGGGATGGATACGCAGTATTTT.

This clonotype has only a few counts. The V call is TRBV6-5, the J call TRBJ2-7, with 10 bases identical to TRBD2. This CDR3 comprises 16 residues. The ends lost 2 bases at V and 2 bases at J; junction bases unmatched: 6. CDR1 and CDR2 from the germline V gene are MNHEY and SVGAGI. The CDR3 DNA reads TGTGCCAGCAGTTACGCGGGGACTAGCGAACCCTACGAGCAGTACTTC. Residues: CASSYAGTSEPYEQYF.